This T cell receptor (beta chain) was observed in a study of cytotoxic CD8 clonotypes in ibrutinib-treated CLL. As for this clone: The antigen remains unidentified.

Assay: immunoSEQ multiplex PCR; the TCRdb copy retains only in-frame clones and omits some. Of some 140,000 clones listed, around 93% are singletons. The germline V gene has CDR1 SGHVS and CDR2 FQNEAQ. This CDR3 comprises 13 residues. The V and J ends lost 4 bases and 3 bases respectively, with 10 bases between them. Study results and limitations: On treatment, the uncommon public clonotypes contracted or remained stable. Pretreatment clonality was elevated relative to age-matched healthy donors and paralleled circulating CD8+ T-cell counts. Clonality went higher at ibrutinib response and then dropped back toward baseline at progression.

V usage is TRBV7-8 and J usage is TRBJ2-7; D is unresolved. Sample: PBMCs, taken after 12 months of ibrutinib treatment. This sequence originates from a human donor with chronic lymphocytic leukemia. The CDR3 nucleotides read TGTGCCAGCAGCTCCGAGAACGGCTACGAGCAGTACTTC. It encodes CASSSENGYEQYF.